A single count supports the clone carrying this T cell receptor beta chain. TCRdb keeps only in-frame clones here, not all; method: immunoSEQ multiplex PCR. The table has 140,000 to 150,000 clones, about 87% seen once. The CDR3 totals 15 residues. Germline-derived CDR1 and CDR2 are MNHEY and SVGAGI. V lost 4 bases to trimming and J lost 9 bases, with 16 bases between them. The sample is drawn from a study of T cell responses to AZD1222 COVID-19 vaccine. This sequence joins TRBV6-5 and TRBJ1-6; tentative D call: TRBD1 (5 bases). This specimen was peripheral blood, taken on day 0 of AZD1222 vaccination. This receptor was obtained from an adult in good health. CDR3 residues: CASSSDGQGRSPLHF. The CDR3 DNA sequence: TGTGCCAGCAGTTCGGATGGCCAGGGTCGTTCACCCCTCCACTTT.